The rows below give T cell receptor beta chains drawn from one sample of a study of OX40 agonist ivuxolimab in advanced cancers. Generated by immunoSEQ multiplex PCR, the TCRdb table keeps only in-frame clones and is missing some. The sample carries approximately 76,000 clones, around nine tenths recorded once. This specimen was CD4+ or CD8+ T cells sorted from blood, taken in a trial of the OX40 agonist ivuxolimab. The receptors were gathered from an adult with an advanced solid tumor such as melanoma, head and neck, liver or kidney cancer. Each CDR3 is given with its conserved first and last residue. The D gene is left open where the match is weak. Expanded clones are given a class, and other clones once, few, many or no size at all.

v_gene: TRBV10-3; j_gene: TRBJ1-1; len: 14; d_gene: TRBD1; abundance: .; CDR3aa: CAISVQGVNTEAFF; CDR3nt: TGTGCCATCAGTGTCCAGGGGGTGAACACTGAAGCTTTCTTT
v_gene: TRBV27; j_gene: TRBJ1-1; len: 12; d_gene: TRBD1; abundance: .; CDR3aa: CASLGGAAEAFF; CDR3nt: TGTGCCAGTCTAGGGGGCGCGGCTGAAGCTTTCTTT
v_gene: TRBV4-1; j_gene: TRBJ2-7; len: 14; d_gene: .; abundance: .; CDR3aa: CASSQATESYEQYF; CDR3nt: TGCGCCAGCAGCCAAGCGACAGAGTCCTACGAGCAGTACTTC
v_gene: TRBV5-4; j_gene: TRBJ1-2; len: 14; d_gene: .; abundance: .; CDR3aa: CASSLMGDSYGYTF; CDR3nt: TGTGCCAGCAGCTTGATGGGGGATAGCTATGGCTACACCTTC
v_gene: TRBV5-1; j_gene: TRBJ2-7; len: 12; d_gene: .; abundance: .; CDR3aa: CASSIQDGEQYF; CDR3nt: TGCGCCAGCAGCATACAGGACGGCGAGCAGTACTTC
v_gene: TRBV4-2; j_gene: TRBJ2-7; len: 15; d_gene: .; abundance: .; CDR3aa: CASSLSFGTSYEQYF; CDR3nt: TGTGCCAGCAGCTTGTCTTTCGGGACTTCCTACGAGCAGTACTTC
v_gene: TRBV15; j_gene: TRBJ1-1; len: 16; d_gene: TRBD1; abundance: .; CDR3aa: CATSRDQRTGDTEAFF; CDR3nt: TGTGCCACCAGCAGAGATCAAAGGACAGGGGACACTGAAGCTTTCTTT
v_gene: TRBV5-1; j_gene: TRBJ2-7; len: 16; d_gene: TRBD1; abundance: .; CDR3aa: CASSLDPGTGSYEQYF; CDR3nt: TGCGCCAGCAGCTTGGACCCCGGGACAGGGTCCTACGAGCAGTACTTC
v_gene: TRBV7-2; j_gene: TRBJ1-2; len: 14; d_gene: .; abundance: .; CDR3aa: CASSQSGRTYGYTF; CDR3nt: TGTGCCAGCAGCCAATCGGGACGGACCTATGGCTACACCTTC
v_gene: TRBV7-3; j_gene: TRBJ2-2; len: 16; d_gene: .; abundance: .; CDR3aa: CASSPQGGANTGELFF; CDR3nt: TGTGCCAGCAGCCCCCAGGGCGGAGCGAACACCGGGGAGCTGTTTTTT
v_gene: TRBV5-6; j_gene: TRBJ1-2; len: 14; d_gene: .; abundance: few; CDR3aa: CASSSGALNYGYTF; CDR3nt: TGTGCCAGCAGCTCAGGGGCCCTGAACTATGGCTACACCTTC
v_gene: TRBV2; j_gene: TRBJ2-7; len: 16; d_gene: .; abundance: .; CDR3aa: CASSELPGASSYEQYF; CDR3nt: TGTGCCAGCAGTGAACTTCCGGGAGCGAGCTCCTACGAGCAGTACTTC
v_gene: TRBV6-6; j_gene: TRBJ2-3; len: 15; d_gene: .; abundance: .; CDR3aa: CASSYMGLSTDTQYF; CDR3nt: TGTGCCAGCAGTTATATGGGACTTAGCACAGATACGCAGTATTTT
v_gene: TRBV28; j_gene: TRBJ2-5; len: 16; d_gene: TRBD2; abundance: .; CDR3aa: CASSDSGTRNEETQYF; CDR3nt: TGTGCCAGCAGCGATTCCGGGACTAGGAACGAAGAGACCCAGTACTTC
v_gene: TRBV6-6; j_gene: TRBJ2-3; len: 15; d_gene: .; abundance: .; CDR3aa: CASSYSAGSADTQYF; CDR3nt: TGTGCCAGCAGTTACTCGGCAGGTTCAGCAGATACGCAGTATTTT
v_gene: TRBV6-1; j_gene: TRBJ2-3; len: 15; d_gene: TRBD1; abundance: .; CDR3aa: CASSHDRVVPDTQYF; CDR3nt: TGTGCCAGCAGTCACGACAGGGTGGTGCCAGATACGCAGTATTTT
v_gene: TRBV4-1; j_gene: TRBJ2-1; len: 16; d_gene: TRBD2; abundance: .; CDR3aa: CASSQDWAGVGGEQFF; CDR3nt: TGCGCCAGCAGCCAAGATTGGGCGGGAGTGGGGGGTGAGCAGTTCTTC
v_gene: TRBV11-1; j_gene: TRBJ2-3; len: 15; d_gene: TRBD2; abundance: few; CDR3aa: CASSGEGRPTDTQYF; CDR3nt: TGTGCCAGCTCGGGGGAGGGGCGGCCCACAGATACGCAGTATTTT
v_gene: TRBV9; j_gene: TRBJ2-7; len: 17; d_gene: TRBD2; abundance: .; CDR3aa: CASSPSERRGLVGEQYF; CDR3nt: TGTGCCAGCAGTCCTTCTGAAAGGCGGGGACTAGTAGGTGAGCAGTACTTC
v_gene: TRBV6-4; j_gene: TRBJ2-1; len: 17; d_gene: .; abundance: .; CDR3aa: CASSEGGNSFFGHEQFF; CDR3nt: TGTGCCAGCAGTGAGGGCGGGAATAGTTTTTTTGGCCATGAGCAGTTCTTC
v_gene: TRBV10-3; j_gene: TRBJ2-2; len: 15; d_gene: TRBD1; abundance: .; CDR3aa: CAISYYRGRTGELFF; CDR3nt: TGTGCCATCAGCTACTACAGGGGGCGCACCGGGGAGCTGTTTTTT
v_gene: TRBV7-5; j_gene: TRBJ2-7; len: 14; d_gene: .; abundance: .; CDR3aa: CASSPGTSGVEQYF; CDR3nt: TGTGCCAGCAGCCCCGGGACTAGCGGTGTCGAGCAGTACTTC
v_gene: TRBV11-3; j_gene: TRBJ2-2; len: 14; d_gene: TRBD2; abundance: .; CDR3aa: CASKWGGDTGELFF; CDR3nt: TGTGCCAGCAAATGGGGGGGAGACACCGGGGAGCTGTTTTTT
v_gene: TRBV28; j_gene: TRBJ2-3; len: 13; d_gene: TRBD2; abundance: .; CDR3aa: CATGTSDSDTQYF; CDR3nt: TGTGCCACCGGGACTAGCGATTCAGATACGCAGTATTTT
v_gene: TRBV6-6; j_gene: TRBJ2-3; len: 14; d_gene: .; abundance: .; CDR3aa: CASLRGPGTDTQYF; CDR3nt: TGTGCCAGCTTGAGGGGACCGGGCACAGATACGCAGTATTTT
v_gene: TRBV2; j_gene: TRBJ1-2; len: 14; d_gene: .; abundance: .; CDR3aa: CASTRTRTGGGYTF; CDR3nt: TGTGCCAGCACTCGGACACGGACCGGGGGTGGCTACACCTTC
v_gene: TRBV18; j_gene: TRBJ1-2; len: 12; d_gene: .; abundance: few; CDR3aa: CASSGQDRGYTF; CDR3nt: TGTGCCAGCTCCGGGCAGGACCGTGGCTACACCTTC
v_gene: TRBV30; j_gene: TRBJ2-7; len: 15; d_gene: TRBD1; abundance: once; CDR3aa: CAWSSPDRAIREQYF; CDR3nt: TGTGCCTGGAGTTCCCCGGACAGGGCTATACGCGAGCAGTACTTC
v_gene: TRBV7-8; j_gene: TRBJ2-7; len: 11; d_gene: TRBD1; abundance: .; CDR3aa: CASSLATGLYF; CDR3nt: TGTGCCAGCAGCTTAGCGACAGGGCTGTACTTC
v_gene: TRBV4-1; j_gene: TRBJ2-7; len: 15; d_gene: TRBD1; abundance: .; CDR3aa: CASSQGTGGPYEQYF; CDR3nt: TGCGCCAGCAGCCAGGGGACAGGGGGTCCCTACGAGCAGTACTTC
v_gene: TRBV27; j_gene: TRBJ2-1; len: 16; d_gene: .; abundance: .; CDR3aa: CASSLPGSILIHEQFF; CDR3nt: TGTGCCAGCAGTCTACCGGGGTCGATATTAATTCATGAGCAGTTCTTC
v_gene: TRBV5-1; j_gene: TRBJ1-5; len: 13; d_gene: .; abundance: .; CDR3aa: CASSLGQDQPQHF; CDR3nt: TGCGCCAGCAGCTTGGGGCAGGATCAGCCCCAGCATTTT
v_gene: TRBV5-1; j_gene: TRBJ2-1; len: 14; d_gene: TRBD1; abundance: .; CDR3aa: CASSSTGTGIEQFF; CDR3nt: TGCGCCAGCAGCTCAACCGGGACAGGGATTGAGCAGTTCTTC
v_gene: TRBV7-9; j_gene: TRBJ1-1; len: 16; d_gene: TRBD1; abundance: .; CDR3aa: CASRPTDRVPNTEAFF; CDR3nt: TGTGCCAGCAGACCGACTGACAGGGTCCCAAACACTGAAGCTTTCTTT
v_gene: TRBV9; j_gene: TRBJ2-1; len: 13; d_gene: .; abundance: .; CDR3aa: CASKSGEGNEQFF; CDR3nt: TGTGCCAGCAAATCGGGAGAGGGCAATGAGCAGTTCTTC
v_gene: TRBV5-6; j_gene: TRBJ1-2; len: 13; d_gene: .; abundance: .; CDR3aa: CASSFPGLYGYTF; CDR3nt: TGTGCCAGCAGCTTCCCGGGTCTATATGGCTACACCTTC
v_gene: TRBV7-6; j_gene: TRBJ2-3; len: 19; d_gene: TRBD2; abundance: .; CDR3aa: CASSLEGRGSGASTDTQYF; CDR3nt: TGTGCCAGCAGCTTAGAAGGAAGGGGTAGCGGGGCCTCCACAGACACGCAGTATTTT
v_gene: TRBV6-1; j_gene: TRBJ2-7; len: 15; d_gene: .; abundance: .; CDR3aa: CASSEAGDTPYEQYF; CDR3nt: TGTGCCAGCAGTGAAGCAGGGGACACTCCCTACGAGCAGTACTTC
v_gene: TRBV11-2; j_gene: TRBJ2-3; len: 17; d_gene: TRBD1; abundance: .; CDR3aa: CASSLRDRSFSTDTQYF; CDR3nt: TGTGCCAGCAGCCTCCGGGACAGGTCTTTCTCGACAGATACGCAGTATTTT
v_gene: TRBV13; j_gene: TRBJ2-7; len: 14; d_gene: .; abundance: few; CDR3aa: CASSFRRITYEQYF; CDR3nt: TGTGCCAGCAGCTTTAGGAGGATTACCTACGAGCAGTACTTC
v_gene: TRBV7-9; j_gene: TRBJ2-4; len: 16; d_gene: .; abundance: .; CDR3aa: CASSFPSVGGKNIQYF; CDR3nt: TGTGCCAGCAGCTTCCCGTCAGTTGGTGGCAAAAACATTCAGTACTTC
v_gene: TRBV9; j_gene: TRBJ1-1; len: 17; d_gene: TRBD1; abundance: .; CDR3aa: CASSAGTGTRMNTEAFF; CDR3nt: TGTGCCAGCAGCGCCGGGACAGGGACCAGGATGAACACTGAAGCTTTCTTT
v_gene: TRBV5-6; j_gene: TRBJ1-1; len: 11; d_gene: .; abundance: .; CDR3aa: CASSAHTEAFF; CDR3nt: TGTGCCAGCAGCGCCCACACTGAAGCTTTCTTT
v_gene: TRBV27; j_gene: TRBJ2-6; len: 13; d_gene: .; abundance: .; CDR3aa: CASGNAGANVLTF; CDR3nt: TGTGCCAGCGGGAATGCCGGGGCCAACGTCCTGACTTTC
v_gene: TRBV28; j_gene: TRBJ1-2; len: 16; d_gene: .; abundance: .; CDR3aa: CASRLPDARGGYGYTF; CDR3nt: TGTGCCAGCCGCCTTCCCGATGCCAGGGGCGGCTATGGCTACACCTTC
v_gene: TRBV2; j_gene: TRBJ2-7; len: 13; d_gene: .; abundance: .; CDR3aa: CASFGKGNHEQYF; CDR3nt: TGTGCCAGCTTTGGTAAAGGGAATCACGAGCAGTACTTC
v_gene: TRBV7-8; j_gene: TRBJ2-2; len: 17; d_gene: .; abundance: .; CDR3aa: CASSLLRLGRGTGELFF; CDR3nt: TGTGCCAGCAGCTTGTTGCGACTAGGGCGGGGCACCGGGGAGCTGTTTTTT
v_gene: TRBV10-3; j_gene: TRBJ2-3; len: 16; d_gene: TRBD2; abundance: .; CDR3aa: CAISEGREGHADTQYF; CDR3nt: TGTGCCATCAGTGAGGGGCGGGAGGGCCACGCAGATACGCAGTATTTT
v_gene: TRBV7-8; j_gene: TRBJ2-3; len: 15; d_gene: TRBD2; abundance: .; CDR3aa: CASSFPTSGTDTQYF; CDR3nt: TGTGCCAGCAGCTTTCCCACTAGCGGCACAGATACGCAGTATTTT
v_gene: TRBV7-9; j_gene: TRBJ2-7; len: 16; d_gene: TRBD1; abundance: few; CDR3aa: CASSWTSGTGDYEQYF; CDR3nt: TGTGCCAGCAGCTGGACCTCCGGGACAGGGGACTACGAGCAGTACTTC
v_gene: TRBV5-6; j_gene: TRBJ2-3; len: 15; d_gene: .; abundance: .; CDR3aa: CASSLKLVGSDTQYF; CDR3nt: TGTGCCAGCAGCTTGAAACTAGTCGGCTCAGATACGCAGTATTTT
v_gene: TRBV6-5; j_gene: TRBJ2-7; len: 15; d_gene: .; abundance: .; CDR3aa: CASSPLDGGYYEQYF; CDR3nt: TGTGCCAGCAGTCCCTTGGACGGGGGATACTACGAGCAGTACTTC
v_gene: TRBV7-8; j_gene: TRBJ2-1; len: 15; d_gene: .; abundance: few; CDR3aa: CASSLASSSFNEQFF; CDR3nt: TGTGCCAGCAGCTTAGCAAGCTCGAGCTTTAATGAGCAGTTCTTC